The 4 T cell receptor beta chains reported below all come from one sample, sequenced in a study of shared clonotypes between healthy human individuals. The method was immunoSEQ multiplex PCR; TCRdb's version includes in-frame clones alone and lacks a portion of them. Here the sample spans millions of clones, approximately 90% being singletons. Sample: naive CD4+ T cells sorted from blood. Subset defined: CD45RA+ positively selected. These receptor sequences come from a man aged 18-30 years in good health.

This clone has a single count. The chain employs TRBV6-6 and TRBJ1-5; 7 bases align to TRBD1. This CDR3 comprises 14 residues. V dropped 5 bases and J dropped 3; count of bases not matched to a gene: 4. CDR1 MNHNY and CDR2 SVGAGI come from the germline V gene (reference sequence). The CDR3 region is CASSQGQLNQPQHF. In nucleotides, the CDR3 is TGTGCCAGCAGTCAGGGACAGCTCAATCAGCCCCAGCATTTT.

The V call is TRBV9, the J call TRBJ2-2; 10 bases are shared with TRBD2. V lost 1 base to trimming and J lost 6 bases; unmatched junction nucleotides: 9. Germline lookup yields CDR1 SGDLS and CDR2 YYNGEE. The CDR3 has 17 residues. The CDR3 nucleotides read TGTGCCAGCAGCGTAAGCTCTCTAGCGGGAGCCTCCGGGGAGCTGTTTTTT. Its protein product is CASSVSSLAGASGELFF.

This clone was observed a handful of times. Other nucleotide sequences from this sample produce the same CDR3. V is TRBV7-2 and J is TRBJ1-1; D uncertain. Germline V gene data show CDR1 as SGHTA and CDR2 as FQGNSA. Trimming pared 0 bases from V and 1 base from J, leaving 3 bases between. This CDR3 contains 13 residues. In DNA form, the CDR3 reads TGTGCCAGCAGCTTAGCTGGGAACACTGAAGCTTTCTTT. Translated, it gives CASSLAGNTEAFF. Full variable domain (rest looked up from reference TRBV7-2 and TRBJ1-1): GAGVSQSPSNKVTEKGKDVELRCDPISGHTALYWYRQSLGQGLEFLIYFQGNSAPDKSGLPSDRFSAERTGGSVSTLTIQRTQQEDSAVYLCASSLAGNTEAFFGQGTRLTVV.

The chain employs TRBV18 and TRBJ2-1, with 8 bases that match TRBD2. In germline, CDR1 is KGHSH, CDR2 LQKENI. The CDR3 has 14 residues. With V trimmed by 3 bases and J by 6 bases, 4 bases remained unmatched. CDR3 region: CASSPSGGINEQFF. The CDR3 nucleotides are TGTGCCAGCTCACCCTCGGGAGGGATCAATGAGCAGTTCTTC.